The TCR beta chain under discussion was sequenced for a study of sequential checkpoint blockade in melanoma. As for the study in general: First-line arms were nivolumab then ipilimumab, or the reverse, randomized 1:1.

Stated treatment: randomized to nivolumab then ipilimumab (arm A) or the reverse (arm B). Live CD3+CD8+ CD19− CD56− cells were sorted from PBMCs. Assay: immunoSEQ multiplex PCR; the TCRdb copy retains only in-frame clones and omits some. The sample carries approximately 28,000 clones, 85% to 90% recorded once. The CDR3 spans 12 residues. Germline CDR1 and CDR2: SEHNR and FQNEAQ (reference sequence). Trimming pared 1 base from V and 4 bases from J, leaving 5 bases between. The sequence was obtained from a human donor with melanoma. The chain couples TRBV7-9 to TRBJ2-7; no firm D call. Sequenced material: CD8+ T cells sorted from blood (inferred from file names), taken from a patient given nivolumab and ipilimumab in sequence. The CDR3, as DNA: TGTGCCAGCAGCTTAGGAGCGTACGAGCAGTACTTC. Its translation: CASSLGAYEQYF.